A single sample gave rise to the 31 T cell receptor beta chains below, sequenced in a study of identical twins. One entry per CDR3 protein results from TCRdb running MiXCR on the 5' RACE reads. The sample holds some 660,000 distinct CDR3 sequences, over 8.5% seen once. The sample also formed part of further work on yellow fever vaccine responses in identical twins.

Sequences were obtained from PBMCs. The origin of the receptors is a woman younger than 35 in good health.

This sequence joins TRBV9 and TRBJ1-2, with 9 bases lining up with TRBD1. Trimming removed 4 bases from V and 4 bases from J; junction bases left unmatched: 5. Looked up from germline, CDR1 is SGDLS and CDR2 is YYNGEE. The CDR3 consists of 14 residues. The CDR3 region has the DNA TGTGCCAGCAGCCCGAACAGGGGGCCCTATGGCTACACCTTC. It encodes CASSPNRGPYGYTF.

This clonotype was seen repeatedly, ten times or more. The rearrangement uses TRBV10-3 and TRBJ2-7, with TRBD1 matching 10 bases. V was pared by 6 bases and J by 5 bases, with 7 bases of the junction left unmatched. CDR3 length equals 14 residues. Germline assignment: CDR1 ENHRY and CDR2 SYGVKD. The CDR3 bases are TGTGCCATCAGAGAGACAGGGGGCAGGCACGAGCAGTACTTC. Translating it yields CAIRETGGRHEQYF.

This clonotype has a count of ten or more. The chain recombines TRBV3-1 with TRBJ2-3; the D is unclear. The CDR3 consists of 14 residues. Germline V gene data show CDR1 as LGHDT and CDR2 as YNNKEL (reference sequence). The V end was cut by 0 bases, the J end by 5 bases, with 9 bases between. CDR3 region: CASSQDTWGDTQYF. CDR3 DNA: TGTGCCAGCAGCCAAGATACATGGGGAGATACGCAGTATTTT.

This clonotype was counted ten times or more. The V gene is TRBV6-5, the J gene TRBJ2-6; D may correspond to TRBD1 or TRBD2 (5 bases each). Trimming took 2 bases from V and 0 from J, leaving 11 bases between them. The CDR3 is 17 amino acids. The germline gives CDR1 MNHEY, CDR2 SVGAGI. The CDR3 protein is CASSYQGRVSGANVLTF. In DNA, the CDR3 is TGTGCCAGCAGTTACCAGGGACGAGTCTCTGGGGCCAACGTCCTGACTTTC.

The chain joins TRBV7-2 to TRBJ1-1; 9 positions match TRBD1. The CDR3 extends over 15 amino acids. With 7 bases clipped from V and 1 base from J, the junction kept 7 bases outside the gene matches. The germline V gene has CDR1 SGHTA and CDR2 FQGNSA. The CDR3 region has the DNA TGTGCCAGCACCCCCGGACAGGGGACGAACACTGAAGCTTTCTTT. As protein: CASTPGQGTNTEAFF.

The sample holds a few counts of this clonotype. The chain joins TRBV24-1 to TRBJ2-4; no clear D. The CDR3 spans 17 residues. Deletions cut 0 bases from V and 0 bases from J, with 11 bases between. CDR1 is KGHDR, CDR2 SFDVKD, per germline. The CDR3 coding sequence is TGTGCCACCAGTGATTTGAAGCCCGTTCTAGCCAAAAACATTCAGTACTTC. This gives the protein CATSDLKPVLAKNIQYF.

The gene calls are TRBV4-3 and TRBJ2-7; D remains unclear. Trimming shortened V by 0 bases and J by 6 bases, and 12 bases separated the two germline ends. CDR1 is LGHNA and CDR2 is YSLEER in the germline V gene. The CDR3 has 14 amino acids. CDR3 amino acids: CASSQEPRLGEQYF. In DNA form, the CDR3 reads TGCGCCAGCAGCCAAGAGCCACGACTTGGCGAGCAGTACTTC.

The chain couples TRBV5-1 to TRBJ2-7; no clear D. Germline-derived CDR1 and CDR2 are SGHRS and YFSETQ. V lost 0 bases and J lost 4, with 14 bases in between. This CDR3 is built from 15 residues. The CDR3 DNA follows: TGCGCCAGCAGCTTGGAGGTAGGGTTAGGTTACGAGCAGTACTTC. Translated: CASSLEVGLGYEQYF.

This chain uses TRBV5-1 with TRBJ2-7, with a possible D match to TRBD2 (5 bases). CDR1 and CDR2 (germline): SGHRS, YFSETQ. This CDR3 contains 15 residues. V lost 4 bases to trimming and J lost 5 bases, with 19 bases between them. Here the CDR3 reads CASSPTGFGLDEQYF. CDR3 coding DNA: TGCGCCAGCAGCCCGACGGGATTTGGGTTGGACGAGCAGTACTTC.

This clonotype was recorded at least ten times. This chain connects TRBV12-3 or TRBV12-4 to TRBJ1-1; a possible D gene is TRBD1 (6 bases). With 6 bases removed from V and 3 bases from J, the gap between germline ends came to 11 bases. The CDR3 contains 13 residues. The CDR3: CASRKGGYTEAFF. The DNA for the CDR3 is TGTGCCAGCAGAAAAGGGGGGTACACTGAAGCTTTCTTT.

This clonotype was picked up many times. The chain couples TRBV12-3 or TRBV12-4 to TRBJ2-5; 7 bases agree with TRBD2. CDR3 size: 15 residues. V dropped 5 bases and J dropped 1; count of bases not matched to a gene: 7. The CDR3, as DNA: TGTGCCAGCAGTCCATGGGGCGGGAGCCAAGAGACCCAGTACTTC. This encodes CASSPWGGSQETQYF.

The chain links TRBV11-2 to TRBJ1-1; no reliable D call. Germline CDR1 is SGHAT and CDR2 is FQNNGV. The CDR3 extends over 13 amino acids. The V end was cut by 2 bases, the J end by 3 bases, with 7 bases between. This CDR3 is CASSLLRYTEAFF. For the CDR3, the DNA is TGTGCCAGCAGCTTATTGAGATACACTGAAGCTTTCTTT.

CDR3 DNA sequence: TGTGCCAGCAGCTTAGGCCCAGGACAGCGCCTATTTTATGGCTACACCTTC. Translating it yields CASSLGPGQRLFYGYTF. The chain is built from TRBV13 and TRBJ1-2; possibly TRBD1 for D (6 bases). Between the trimmed V and J ends, which lost 0 bases and 5 bases, there was a span of 19 bases. Germline CDR1 reads PRHDT; CDR2 reads FYEKMQ (reference sequence). The length of the CDR3 is 17 residues.

This rearrangement joins TRBV5-1 to TRBJ2-5, with no clear D. This CDR3 has 13 residues. Germline assignment: CDR1 SGHRS and CDR2 YFSETQ. The germline V and J ends were trimmed by 4 bases and 4 bases, with 11 bases remaining between them. In DNA form, the CDR3 reads TGCGCCAGCAGCCTGGGAACGATAGAGACCCAGTACTTC. It codes for CASSLGTIETQYF.

This clonotype was observed at least ten times. The chain recombines TRBV7-9 with TRBJ2-1; D is undetermined. CDR3 length: 12 amino acids. Per the germline V gene, CDR1 is SEHNR and CDR2 is FQNEAQ (reference sequence). Trimming stripped 1 base from V and 8 bases from J, with 6 bases between. The CDR3 DNA reads TGTGCCAGCAGCTTAGACGCGGATGAGCAGTTCTTC. This translates into CASSLDADEQFF.

This clonotype was counted between two and nine times. The chain uses TRBV28 and TRBJ2-2; 7 bases are shared with TRBD2. The CDR3 is made up of 16 amino acids. The V segment lost 0 bases and the J segment 6 bases; nucleotides outside the gene matches: 7. Germline V gene lookup returns CDR1 MDHEN and CDR2 SYDVKM. The CDR3 bases are TGTGCCAGCAGTTTATGGCCGGGACTAAATTCCGGGGAGCTGTTTTTT. This gives the protein CASSLWPGLNSGELFF.

This clonotype occurred many times. The chain has TRBV28 and TRBJ1-6; D ambiguous. CDR3 length equals 17 residues. CDR1 is MDHEN, CDR2 SYDVKM, per germline. Deletions cut 5 bases from V and 2 bases from J, with 16 bases between. Here the CDR3 reads CASSHRLLGPYNSPLHF. The CDR3 DNA is TGTGCCAGCAGTCACAGATTACTGGGCCCCTATAATTCACCCCTCCACTTT.

Ten or more counts support this clonotype. This chain's CDR3 is CASSRGGSYEQYF. DNA for the CDR3: TGTGCCAGCAGCCGTGGGGGCTCCTACGAGCAGTACTTC. The chain has TRBV9 and TRBJ2-7; D may be TRBD1 or TRBD2 (5 bases each). Per the germline V gene, CDR1 is SGDLS and CDR2 is YYNGEE. Trimming removed 4 bases at V and 0 bases at J, with 8 bases between. This CDR3 contains 13 residues.

This clonotype was detected only a few times. The junction and the germline gene differ at one end; a read error may be behind it. The rearrangement uses TRBV7-7 and TRBJ2-7; TRBD1 is a possible D gene (5 bases). The CDR3 sequence is 14 residues long. Germline-derived CDR1 and CDR2 are SSHAT and FNYEAQ (reference sequence). The CDR3 nucleotides are TGTGCTAGCAGCCCTAACCCCACTGACAGCAAGCAGTACTTC. It is translated as CASSPNPTDSKQYF.

The rearrangement joins TRBV12-5 to TRBJ2-5; D remains unclear. Trimming shortened V by 0 bases and J by 6 bases, and 5 bases separated the two germline ends. This CDR3 is 12 amino acids long. Germline V gene sequence: CDR1 LGHNT, CDR2 FRNRAP. CDR3 loop: CASGLVTKTQYF. Here the CDR3 DNA reads TGTGCTAGTGGTTTGGTTACGAAGACCCAGTACTTC.

This clonotype has at least ten counts. The chain is built from TRBV6-5 and TRBJ2-7, with D possibly matching TRBD1 (5 bases). CDR1 is MNHEY, CDR2 SVGAGI, per germline. The CDR3 is 14 residues long. Deletions cut 4 bases from V and 6 bases from J, with 16 bases between. CDR3 amino acids: CASSFVIGVGEQYF. CDR3 sequence (DNA): TGTGCCAGCAGTTTTGTGATAGGGGTGGGCGAGCAGTACTTC.

The chain couples TRBV14 to TRBJ1-1; D gene uncertain. Germline V gives CDR1 SGHDN, CDR2 FVKESK. The CDR3 runs to 14 residues. The V end lost 3 bases, the J end lost 1 base, and 9 bases lay between the germline ends. The CDR3 region is CASSQEGWNTEAFF. DNA of the CDR3: TGTGCCAGCAGCCAGGAAGGGTGGAACACTGAAGCTTTCTTT.

A few counts support this clonotype. This chain uses TRBV15 with TRBJ2-3; D ambiguous. The CDR3 runs to 16 residues. With 4 bases removed from V and 3 bases from J, the gap between germline ends came to 17 bases. Looked up from germline, CDR1 is LNHNV and CDR2 is YYDKDF (reference sequence). CDR3 sequence (DNA): TGTGCCACCAGCACCCTACAAGGATTGGGGACAGATACGCAGTATTTT. Translation gives CATSTLQGLGTDTQYF.

This clonotype was observed a handful of times. The gene calls are TRBV12-3 or TRBV12-4 and TRBJ2-3; 7 nucleotides line up with TRBD1. The CDR3 totals 15 residues. V was pared by 5 bases and J by 2 bases, with 7 bases of the junction left unmatched. The CDR3 coding sequence is TGTGCCAGCAGTGTCGGACAGGAGCTCACAGATACGCAGTATTTT. This sequence encodes CASSVGQELTDTQYF.

A few counts support this clonotype. The gene calls are TRBV24-1 and TRBJ2-2, with a tentative D call TRBD2 (5 bases). This CDR3 is 15 amino acids long. V lost 3 bases and J 5 bases, leaving 12 bases between the germline ends. Germline assignment: CDR1 KGHDR and CDR2 SFDVKD. CDR3 sequence reads: CATSDPRRLTGELFF. For the CDR3, the DNA is TGTGCCACCAGTGATCCCCGGAGGCTAACCGGGGAGCTGTTTTTT.

This clonotype has a handful of counts. The chain combines TRBV7-3 with TRBJ2-2; no clear D. V was shortened by 0 bases and J by 5 bases, with 13 bases between the two germline ends. This CDR3 contains 16 residues. Germline CDR1 and CDR2: SGHTA and FQGTGA. This chain's CDR3 is CASSLTRAFRTGELFF. In nucleotides, the CDR3 is TGTGCCAGCAGCTTAACCCGGGCCTTCAGGACCGGGGAGCTGTTTTTT.

CDR3 region: CASSNVGWDTEAFF. The CDR3 nucleotides are TGCGCCAGCAGCAACGTTGGGTGGGATACTGAAGCTTTCTTT. V and J are TRBV5-1 and TRBJ1-1; D is undetermined. Trimming cost V 4 bases and J 5 bases, with 15 bases left between them. This CDR3 has 14 residues. Germline V gene sequence: CDR1 SGHRS, CDR2 YFSETQ.

This clonotype was detected many times. This rearrangement joins TRBV6-2 or TRBV6-3 to TRBJ2-7; TRBD1 matches at 9 bases. With 9 bases clipped from V and 2 bases from J, the junction kept 2 bases outside the gene matches. Germline CDR1 and CDR2: MNHEY and SVGEGT. The CDR3 covers 12 residues. The CDR3 coding sequence is TGTGCCAGTGGACAGGGGACCTACGAGCAGTACTTC. Translating gives CASGQGTYEQYF.

This clonotype was recorded a few times. The chain joins TRBV30 to TRBJ2-1, with D perhaps TRBD1 or TRBD2 (5 bases each). V was cut by 5 bases and J by 12 bases, with 14 bases left in between. Germline CDR1 is GTSNPN and CDR2 is SVGIG (reference sequence). This CDR3 is built from 11 residues. In DNA, the CDR3 is TGTGCCTGGGGAGGACAAACAGTGCAGTTCTTC. It encodes CAWGGQTVQFF.

The chain employs TRBV24-1 and TRBJ2-3; TRBD2 matches 14 bases. This CDR3 spans 16 amino acids. The germline V gene has CDR1 KGHDR and CDR2 SFDVKD. After removal of 7 bases from V and 2 bases from J, the junction contained 4 bases not matched to a gene. DNA for the CDR3: TGTGCCACCAGAGGGACTAGCGGGGGATTCACAGATACGCAGTATTTT. As protein: CATRGTSGGFTDTQYF.

This clonotype showed up many times. The gene calls are TRBV7-2 and TRBJ2-3; no clear D gene. CDR1 and CDR2 (germline): SGHTA, FQGNSA. The CDR3 spans 16 residues. Trimming stripped 6 bases from V and 2 bases from J, with 18 bases between. CDR3 loop: CASRRTTAPSTDTQYF. The CDR3 DNA is TGTGCCAGCAGACGTACAACGGCCCCCTCCACAGATACGCAGTATTTT.